The present T cell receptor beta chain was sequenced within a study of T cell changes during pregnancy in multiple sclerosis. Produced via immunoSEQ multiplex PCR; TCRdb's table is partial and in-frame only. The sample consists of 45,000 or so clones, 90% to 97% of them appearing once. In germline, CDR1 is SGHNT, CDR2 YYREEE (reference sequence). The CDR3 has 13 residues. V was cut by 0 bases and J by 2 bases, with 6 bases left in between. The chain uses TRBV5-4 and TRBJ2-7, with no clear D. The TCR comes from a female donor with multiple sclerosis, enrolled in a pregnancy study. Material: peripheral blood, obtained in the second trimester of pregnancy. CDR3 sequence reads: CASSLVPAYEQYF. The CDR3 bases are TGTGCCAGCAGCTTGGTGCCAGCCTACGAGCAGTACTTC. Full variable domain (rest looked up from reference TRBV5-4 and TRBJ2-7): ETGVTQSPTHLIKTRGQQVTLRCSSQSGHNTVSWYQQALGQGPQFIFQYYREEENGRGNFPPRFSGLQFPNYSSELNVNALELDDSALYLCASSLVPAYEQYFGPGTRLTVT.